This T cell receptor (beta chain) is drawn from a study of T-cell reconstitution after alpha-beta-depleted transplantation in children. Points from the study as a whole: Reportedly, roughly two months post-transplant, alpha-beta T cells arose from several hundred expanded graft clones. High day-60 TCRbeta diversity in some patients came from surviving recipient T cells and thymic progenitors. Once a year had passed after transplant, T-cell counts and diversity came mostly from newly produced T cells.

Construction of the TCRbeta library involved unique molecular identifiers. Each CDR3 protein is one row after TCRdb ran MiXCR on the PCR reads. The profile shows approximately 200,000 distinct CDR3 sequences, roughly 6.3% of them singletons. As regards this clonotype: Antigen: not known. A read error is possible here, since a much larger clone lies one base away.

The ends were cut back, 6 bases at V and 3 bases at J, with 19 bases in the middle. This CDR3 spans 16 amino acids. Germline loops: CDR1 SGDLS, CDR2 YYNGEE. Sequencing used PBMCs, obtained before TCRalphabeta/CD19-depleted stem cell transplant. This TCR was sampled from a girl less than two years old with combined immunodeficiency, due to receive a stem cell transplant. The chain employs TRBV9 and TRBJ2-1; D perhaps matches TRBD2 (5 bases). The CDR3 here is CASNAMSGGGYNEQFF. The DNA of the CDR3 is TGTGCCAGCAACGCGATGTCGGGCGGAGGCTACAATGAGCAGTTCTTC.